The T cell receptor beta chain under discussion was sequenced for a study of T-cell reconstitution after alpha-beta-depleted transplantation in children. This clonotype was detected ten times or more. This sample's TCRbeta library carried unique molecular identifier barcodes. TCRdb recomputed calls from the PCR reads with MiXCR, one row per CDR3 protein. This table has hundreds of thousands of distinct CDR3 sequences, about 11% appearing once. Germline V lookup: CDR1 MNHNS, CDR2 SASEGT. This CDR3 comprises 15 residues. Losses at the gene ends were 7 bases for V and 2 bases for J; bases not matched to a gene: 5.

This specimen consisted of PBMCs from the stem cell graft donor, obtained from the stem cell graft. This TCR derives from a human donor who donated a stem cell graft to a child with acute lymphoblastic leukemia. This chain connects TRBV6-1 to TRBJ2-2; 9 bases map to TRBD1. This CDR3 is CASTGTGKNTGELFF. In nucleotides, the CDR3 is TGTGCCAGCACCGGGACAGGGAAAAACACCGGGGAGCTGTTTTTT.